The T cell receptor beta chain under discussion was sequenced for a study of OX40 agonist ivuxolimab in advanced cancers. The study in broad terms: Ivuxolimab was a fully human IgG2 agonistic monoclonal antibody targeting the costimulatory receptor OX40 (CD134). Intravenous ivuxolimab was administered to patients every 2 weeks at six dose levels: 0.01, 0.1, 0.3, 1.5, 3 and 10 mg/kg. Among the approximately 50 dose-escalation patients, 19 had hepatocellular carcinoma, around 15 melanoma, 9 renal cell carcinoma and 9 head and neck cancer. In the dose-escalation cohort, approximately 83% of patients were male, and the mean age was 60 years with a range of about 20 to 80. Prior anti-PD-1, anti-PD-L1 or anti-CTLA-4 therapy was permitted, and approximately 42% of dose-escalation patients had received checkpoint inhibitors. Three dose-escalation patients achieved partial responses, one with hepatocellular carcinoma and two with cutaneous melanoma. The purpose of peripheral TCRbeta sequencing was to test whether ivuxolimab changed TCR sequence diversity and led to clonal T-cell expansion. The paper describes the monotherapy dose-escalation part (N of about 47 patients) of the phase I trial of ivuxolimab.

Genomic DNA was extracted from sorted cells for sequencing of the TCRbeta CDR3 region. The immunoSEQ Assay was used for sequencing of TCRbeta CDR3 regions. The immuneACCESS repertoire file appears here via TCRdb, limited to in-frame rearrangements. These files lack a portion of the clones; in checked studies, under half of the deficit traces to unresolved V genes, and the cause of the others is not known. The sample table records some 130,000 clones; 90% to 95% of these occur just once. The ten largest clones capture more than 0.9% of the sample. Broad study findings and their caveats: Low levels of normalized T-cell clonal expansion were also seen in some patients who did not respond. In the 0.1-3.0 mg/kg groups, partial responders were among the patients with the lowest normalized peripheral clonal expansion, particularly in CD8+ T cells. Clonal expansion of both CD4+ and CD8+ blood T cells was observed from baseline to week 6 at doses 0.1 to 3.0 mg/kg. Which antigens the clonally expanded peripheral T cells were specific for was not determined. After ivuxolimab, expanded clones were on average more numerous among CD8+ T cells than among CD4+ T cells.

V is clipped by 8 bases and J by 0 bases, and the sequence between their germline boundaries is 15 bases long. Reading the germline V gene (reference sequence) gives CDR1 LNHDA and CDR2 SQIVND. The CDR3 spans 15 residues, from the cysteine through the phenylalanine. Only the CDR3 DNA is retained, 45 bases long and in frame from the first base. Patients with autoimmune disease history or receiving systemic immunosuppression were excluded from the trial. Peripheral blood for TCR sequencing was drawn from every dose cohort at baseline, at cycle 4 day 1 and at cycle 7 day 1. The samples were drawn from a first-in-human, open-label, multicenter phase I dose-escalation trial of ivuxolimab. The trial enrolled adults with locally advanced or metastatic head and neck squamous cell, hepatocellular, melanoma or renal cell carcinoma. CD4+ and CD8+ T cells were sorted separately from peripheral blood before TCR sequencing.

Concerning this clone itself: Its antigen specificity is not known. Base qualities are not provided; no much larger clone lies one nucleotide away.

The V gene is TRBV19 and the J gene is TRBJ2-3, with a tentative D gene TRBD2 over 7 matching bases. This receptor was taken from an adult with an advanced solid tumor such as melanoma, head and neck, liver or kidney cancer. This sample comprised CD4+ or CD8+ T cells sorted from blood, obtained in a trial of the OX40 agonist ivuxolimab. The CDR3 here reads CASWGGQLSTDTQYF. The DNA sequence reads TGTGCCAGTTGGGGGGGCCAGCTTAGCACAGATACGCAGTATTTT.